Detailed here is one T cell receptor (beta chain). This entry comes from a study of T cell changes during pregnancy in multiple sclerosis. TCRdb's table, derived via immunoSEQ multiplex PCR, lists solely in-frame clones and lacks some. The data contain 38,000 or so clones, more than 75% of them seen just once; the ten biggest clones take up roughly 0.66%. This clonotype was obtained from a female donor in good health, enrolled as a control in a pregnancy study. Sequencing used CD4+ T cells from peripheral blood mononuclear cells, obtained in the second trimester of pregnancy.

The CDR3 sequence is CASSDGEGDTQYF. Written as DNA, the CDR3 is TGTGCCAGCAGTGACGGGGAGGGAGATACGCAGTATTTT. The chain employs TRBV25-1 and TRBJ2-3; 7 nucleotides line up with TRBD2. CDR3 length equals 13 residues. Looked up from germline, CDR1 is MGHDK and CDR2 is SYGVNS. J was trimmed by 5 bases and V by 3 bases; bases with no gene match: 2.